This T cell receptor beta chain was recorded in a study of blood T cell repertoires in COVID-19. Study at large: The study drew acute and convalescent COVID-19 samples from the United States, Italy and Spain.

Original data processing: By means of reference gene primer amplification, nucleated cell counts were estimated. The method was immunoSEQ multiplex PCR; TCRdb's version includes in-frame clones alone and lacks a portion of them. V, J and clone size reflect that table, while D and trimming were determined from the DNA. This repertoire shows around 200,000 clones, roughly 80% found once; its top ten account for under 4%. Participants were aged roughly 18 to 90 years, lived in over 20 US areas, and enrolled virtually. Two negative PCRs, clearance, or symptom resolution had been documented for recovered Cohort 3 donors. This clonotype originated in a young woman who had recovered from COVID-19. Material for sequencing was PBMCs or T cells enriched from blood (not recorded which).

Here the CDR3 reads CASTRLAGAGETQYF. The CDR3 DNA is TGCGCCAGCACCCGACTAGCGGGGGCCGGAGAGACCCAGTACTTC. The chain has TRBV5-1 and TRBJ2-5, with TRBD2 matching over 12 bases. Trimming cost V 6 bases and J 4 bases; bases outside gene matches: 7. The CDR3 contains 15 residues. Germline V lookup: CDR1 SGHRS, CDR2 YFSETQ. The whole variable domain, filled in from reference TRBV5-1 and TRBJ2-5, reads KAGVTQTPRYLIKTRGQQVTLSCSPISGHRSVSWYQQTPGQGLQFLFEYFSETQRNKGNFPGRFSGRQFSNSRSEMNVSTLELGDSALYLCASTRLAGAGETQYFGPGTRLLVL.